The clone carrying this T cell receptor (beta chain) was seen only once. The antigen remains undetermined. This entry is derived from a study of T cell responses to AZD1222 COVID-19 vaccine. From germline, CDR1 is LNHDA and CDR2 SQIVND (reference sequence). The ends lost 6 bases at V and 5 bases at J; junction bases unmatched: 9. This CDR3 is 14 amino acids long. The assay was immunoSEQ multiplex PCR, and TCRdb's table has in-frame clones only and misses some. Of under 95,000 clones listed, around 87% are singletons. Overall study results and limits: CD4 TCRs covered the whole spike, strongest at regions 160-218 and 743-854.

The specimen was peripheral blood, collected on day 0 of AZD1222 vaccination. The chain recombines TRBV19 with TRBJ1-1; 7 positions match TRBD1. This TCR derives from an adult in good health. The CDR3 coding sequence is TGTGCCAGTAGACAGGGGTGGGGAACAACTGAAGCTTTCTTT. As protein: CASRQGWGTTEAFF.